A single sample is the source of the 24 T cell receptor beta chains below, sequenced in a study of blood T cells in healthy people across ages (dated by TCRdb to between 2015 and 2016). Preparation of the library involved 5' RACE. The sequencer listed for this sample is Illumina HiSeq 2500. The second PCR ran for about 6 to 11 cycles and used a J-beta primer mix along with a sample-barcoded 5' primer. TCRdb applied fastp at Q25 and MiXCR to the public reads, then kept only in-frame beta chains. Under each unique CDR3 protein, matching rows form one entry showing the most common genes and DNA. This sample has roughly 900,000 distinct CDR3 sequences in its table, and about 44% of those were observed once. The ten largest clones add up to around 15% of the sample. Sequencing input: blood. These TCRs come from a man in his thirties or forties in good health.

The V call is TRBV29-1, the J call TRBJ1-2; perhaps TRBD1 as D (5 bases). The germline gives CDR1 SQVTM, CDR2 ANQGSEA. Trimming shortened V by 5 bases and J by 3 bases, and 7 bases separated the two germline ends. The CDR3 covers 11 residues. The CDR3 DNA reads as TGCAGCGTTTGGGGGGACTATGGCTACACCTTC. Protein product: CSVWGDYGYTF.

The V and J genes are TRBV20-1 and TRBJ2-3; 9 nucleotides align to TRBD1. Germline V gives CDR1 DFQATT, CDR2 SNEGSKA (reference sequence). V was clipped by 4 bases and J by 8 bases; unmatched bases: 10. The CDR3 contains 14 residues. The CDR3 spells CSANLGTGRGTQYF. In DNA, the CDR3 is TGCAGTGCTAACCTCGGGACAGGGCGAGGTACGCAGTATTTT.

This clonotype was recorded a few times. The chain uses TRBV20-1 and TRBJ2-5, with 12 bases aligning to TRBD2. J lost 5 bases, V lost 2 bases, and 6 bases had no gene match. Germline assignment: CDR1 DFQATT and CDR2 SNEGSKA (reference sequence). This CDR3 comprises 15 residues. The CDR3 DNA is TGCAGTGCTAGAAGGCTAGCGGGGGGGTTCGAGACCCAGTACTTC. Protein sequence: CSARRLAGGFETQYF.

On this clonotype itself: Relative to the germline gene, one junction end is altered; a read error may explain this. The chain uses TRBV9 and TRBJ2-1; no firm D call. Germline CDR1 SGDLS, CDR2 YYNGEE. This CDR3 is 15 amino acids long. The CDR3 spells CASSVDQTTYNGQFF. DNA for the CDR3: TGTGCCAGCAGCGTAGACCAGACAACCTACAATGGGCAGTTCTTC.

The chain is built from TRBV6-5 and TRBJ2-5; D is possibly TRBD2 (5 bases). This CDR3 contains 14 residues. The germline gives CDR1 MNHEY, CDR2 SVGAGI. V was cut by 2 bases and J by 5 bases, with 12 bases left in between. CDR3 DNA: TGTGCCAGCAGTTACGAGGGCAGTCGGGAGACCCAGTACTTC. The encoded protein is CASSYEGSRETQYF.

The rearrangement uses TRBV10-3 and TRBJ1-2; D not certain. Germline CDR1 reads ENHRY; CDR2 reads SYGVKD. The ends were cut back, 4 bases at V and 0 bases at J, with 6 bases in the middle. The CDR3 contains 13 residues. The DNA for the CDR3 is TGTGCCATCAGTGTTGGCGCTAACTATGGCTACACCTTC. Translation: CAISVGANYGYTF.

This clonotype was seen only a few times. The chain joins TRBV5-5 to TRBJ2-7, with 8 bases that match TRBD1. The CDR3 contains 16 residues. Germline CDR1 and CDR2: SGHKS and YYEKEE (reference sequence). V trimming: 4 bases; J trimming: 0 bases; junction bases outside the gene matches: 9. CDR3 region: CASSIPSGQDSYEQYF. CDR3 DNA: TGTGCCAGCAGCATTCCATCGGGACAGGACTCCTACGAGCAGTACTTC.

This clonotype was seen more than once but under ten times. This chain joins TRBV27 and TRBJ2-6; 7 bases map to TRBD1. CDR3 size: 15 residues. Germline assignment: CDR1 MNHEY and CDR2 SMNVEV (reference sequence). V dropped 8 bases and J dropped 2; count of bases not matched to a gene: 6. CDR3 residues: CASGSGGAGANVLTF. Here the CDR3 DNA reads TGTGCCAGCGGATCAGGGGGAGCTGGGGCCAACGTCCTGACTTTC.

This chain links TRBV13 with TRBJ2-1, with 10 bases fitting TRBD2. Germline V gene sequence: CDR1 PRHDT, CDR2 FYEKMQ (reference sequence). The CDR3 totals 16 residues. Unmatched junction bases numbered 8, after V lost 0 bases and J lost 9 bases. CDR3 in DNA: TGTGCCAGCAGCTTAGGGTCTAGCGGGGGCCCGGGTGAGCAGTTCTTC. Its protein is CASSLGSSGGPGEQFF. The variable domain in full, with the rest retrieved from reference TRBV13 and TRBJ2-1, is AAGVIQSPRHLIKEKRETATLKCYPIPRHDTVYWYQQGPGQDPQFLISFYEKMQSDKGSIPDRFSAQQFSDYHSELNMSSLELGDSALYFCASSLGSSGGPGEQFFGPGTRLTVL.

Here the CDR3 reads CSALGAVNTEAFF. CDR3 nucleotides: TGCAGTGCCCTGGGGGCTGTGAACACTGAAGCTTTCTTT. The chain is built from TRBV20-1 and TRBJ1-1; a weak D match, TRBD1 (6 bases). The CDR3 has 13 amino acids. Trimming removed 6 bases at V and 0 bases at J, with 11 bases between. In germline, CDR1 is DFQATT, CDR2 SNEGSKA (reference sequence).

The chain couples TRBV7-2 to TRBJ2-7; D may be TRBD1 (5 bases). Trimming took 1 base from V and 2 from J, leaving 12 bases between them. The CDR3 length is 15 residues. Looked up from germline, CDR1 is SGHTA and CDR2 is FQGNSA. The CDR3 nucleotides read TGTGCCAGCAGCTTAGTTGGGGCAGGGCCCTACGAGCAGTACTTC. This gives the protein CASSLVGAGPYEQYF.

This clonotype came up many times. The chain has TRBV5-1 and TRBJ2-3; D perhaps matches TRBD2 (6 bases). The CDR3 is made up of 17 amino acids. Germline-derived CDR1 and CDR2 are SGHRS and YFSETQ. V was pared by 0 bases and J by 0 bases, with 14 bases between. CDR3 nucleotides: TGCGCCAGCAGCTTGGAAAGGGGCGGGGTGAGCACAGATACGCAGTATTTT. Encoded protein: CASSLERGGVSTDTQYF.

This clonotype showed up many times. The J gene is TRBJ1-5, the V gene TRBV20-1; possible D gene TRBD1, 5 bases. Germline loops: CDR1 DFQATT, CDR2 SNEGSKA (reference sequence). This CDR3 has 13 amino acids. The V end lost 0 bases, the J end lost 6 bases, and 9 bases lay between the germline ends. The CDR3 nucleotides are TGCAGTGCTAGAGACAGGGAGGGTCAGCCCCAGCATTTT. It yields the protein CSARDREGQPQHF.

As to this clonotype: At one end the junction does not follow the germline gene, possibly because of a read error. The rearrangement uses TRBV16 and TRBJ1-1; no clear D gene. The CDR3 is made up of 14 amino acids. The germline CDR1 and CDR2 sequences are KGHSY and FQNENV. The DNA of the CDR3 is TGTGCCAGCAGCCAATCGAGCGGGAACATTGAAGCTTTCTTT. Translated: CASSQSSGNIEAFF.

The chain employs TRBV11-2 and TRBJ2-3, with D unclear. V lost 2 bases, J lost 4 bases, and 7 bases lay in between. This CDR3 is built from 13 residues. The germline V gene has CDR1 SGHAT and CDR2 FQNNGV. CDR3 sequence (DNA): TGTGCCAGCAGCTTAACAGTTGCAGATACGCAGTATTTT. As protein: CASSLTVADTQYF.

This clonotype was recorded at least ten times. Here the CDR3 reads CASTLKETQYF. The CDR3 DNA reads as TGTGCCAGCACCTTAAAAGAGACCCAGTACTTC. The J gene is TRBJ2-5, the V gene TRBV6-5; no reliable D call. With 7 bases removed from V and 3 bases from J, the gap between germline ends came to 6 bases. The length of the CDR3 is 11 residues. Germline CDR1 and CDR2: MNHEY and SVGAGI.

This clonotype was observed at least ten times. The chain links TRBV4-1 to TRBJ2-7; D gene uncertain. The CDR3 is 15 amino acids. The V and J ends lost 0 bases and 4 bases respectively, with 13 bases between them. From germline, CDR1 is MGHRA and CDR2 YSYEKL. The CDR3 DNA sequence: TGCGCCAGCAGCCAAGATGGGTCTTACTTATACGAGCAGTACTTC. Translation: CASSQDGSYLYEQYF.

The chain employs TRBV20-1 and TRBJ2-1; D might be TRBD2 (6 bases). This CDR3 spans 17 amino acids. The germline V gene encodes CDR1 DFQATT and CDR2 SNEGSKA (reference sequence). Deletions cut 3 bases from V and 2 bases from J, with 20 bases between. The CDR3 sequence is CSARGGNRQSPYNEQFF. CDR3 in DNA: TGCAGTGCTAGGGGGGGTAATAGGCAGTCCCCCTACAATGAGCAGTTCTTC.

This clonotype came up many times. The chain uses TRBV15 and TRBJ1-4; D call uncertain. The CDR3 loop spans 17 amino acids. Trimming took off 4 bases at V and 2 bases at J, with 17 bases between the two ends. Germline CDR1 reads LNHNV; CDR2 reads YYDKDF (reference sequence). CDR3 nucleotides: TGTGCCACCAGCACTACCTACTTGGGTCCCACTAATGAAAAACTGTTTTTT. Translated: CATSTTYLGPTNEKLFF.

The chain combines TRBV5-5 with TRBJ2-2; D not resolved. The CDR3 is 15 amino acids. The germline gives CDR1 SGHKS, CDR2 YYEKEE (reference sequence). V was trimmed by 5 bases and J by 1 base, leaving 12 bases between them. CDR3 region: CASRLDGMNTGELFF. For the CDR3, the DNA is TGTGCCAGCAGGTTAGATGGTATGAACACCGGGGAGCTGTTTTTT.

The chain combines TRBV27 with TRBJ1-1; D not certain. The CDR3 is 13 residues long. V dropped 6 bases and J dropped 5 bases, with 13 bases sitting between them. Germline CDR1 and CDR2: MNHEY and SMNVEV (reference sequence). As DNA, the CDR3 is TGTGCCAGCAGCGCAATCTGGGGAACTGAAGCTTTCTTT. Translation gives CASSAIWGTEAFF.

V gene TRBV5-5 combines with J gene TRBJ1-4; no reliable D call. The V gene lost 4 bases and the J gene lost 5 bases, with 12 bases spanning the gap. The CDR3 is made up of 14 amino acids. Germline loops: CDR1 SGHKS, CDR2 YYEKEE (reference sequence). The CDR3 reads CASSNGIGNEKLFF. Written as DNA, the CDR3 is TGTGCCAGCAGCAACGGGATTGGGAATGAAAAACTGTTTTTT.

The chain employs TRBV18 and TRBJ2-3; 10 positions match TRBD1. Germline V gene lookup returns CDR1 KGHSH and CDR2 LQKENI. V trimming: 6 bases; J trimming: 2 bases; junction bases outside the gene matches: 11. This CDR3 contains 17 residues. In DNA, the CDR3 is TGTGCCAGCTCCCCTACGGCTGGGACAGGGGACACAGATACGCAGTATTTT. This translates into CASSPTAGTGDTDTQYF.

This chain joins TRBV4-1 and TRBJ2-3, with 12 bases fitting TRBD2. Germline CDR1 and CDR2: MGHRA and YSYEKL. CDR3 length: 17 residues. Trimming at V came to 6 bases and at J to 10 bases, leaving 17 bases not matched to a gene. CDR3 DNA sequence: TGCGCCAGCAGGCCCGGGACTAGCGGGTCATCATCTGGTTCGCAGTATTTT. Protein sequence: CASRPGTSGSSSGSQYF.